This T cell receptor beta chain came from a study of blood T cell repertoires in COVID-19 (dated by TCRdb to about 2020). At the level of the whole study: Samples covering the acute and convalescent phases of COVID-19 were provided by collaborators in the United States, Italy and Spain. The prospective study material was composed of cDNA or gDNA derived from T cells, B-cell-depleted T cells, or PBMCs. Subjects who had been exposed to COVID-19, were actively infected with it, or had recovered from it provided the deeply sampled blood TCRbeta repertoires that made up the dataset. The repertoires were made available in a free public database intended to serve as a resource for research on the immune response to SARS-CoV-2. The samples were drawn from two sources: the first 160 participants of the ongoing ImmuneRACE study, and fewer than 1,500 subjects contributed by 6 global collaborators. Sample metadata almost always included a de-identified subject ID, COVID-19 status, age in years and sex. Where available, HLA class I and class II types were obtained from metadata supplied by the sample provider rather than from assay-based typing. General study outcomes and caveats: Clinical and demographic metadata were provided uncurated, with the amount varying by source and participant.

From its cysteine to its phenylalanine, the CDR3 spans 14 amino acids. Only the CDR3 DNA is retained, 42 bases long and in frame from the first base. Per the germline V gene, SGHDT is the CDR1 and YYEEEE is the CDR2. V loses 4 bases, J loses 2 bases, and the germline ends lie 9 bases apart. This clone came up once. Its antigen remains undetermined. Per-base qualities were not stored, and no clone one base away is much larger. TCRbeta CDR3 regions were amplified from genomic DNA by means of the immunoSEQ Assay, a bias-controlled multiplex PCR. The paper's data handling went like this. The number of nucleated cells in each sample was estimated by amplification of reference gene primers within the assay. Sequence reads were collapsed and filtered to measure the absolute abundance of every unique TCRbeta CDR3 rearrangement. For each sample, productive Simpson clonality was calculated as the square root of Simpson's diversity index across productive rearrangements. TCRdb mirrors the immuneACCESS table, restricted to in-frame sequences. Some clones are absent from its copies; in checked studies, under half trace to an unresolved V gene, and the reason for the others is unknown. V and J calls and clone size follow that table, whereas D and trimming were derived from the DNA. The sample yields around 150,000 clones; roughly nine tenths were counted once. Jointly, the top ten make up 4% to 5% of the sample.

The collaborating institutions used their own protocols to collect whole blood in K2EDTA tubes. For TCRbeta analysis, collaborators shipped samples as frozen whole blood, isolated PBMCs, or DNA extracted from either of those sample types. The sample taken for sequencing was peripheral blood. This TCR came from a woman aged 55-75 years with active or convalescent COVID-19. Recombination connected TRBV5-6 to TRBJ2-2, with a weak D call of TRBD2 (6 bases match). The DNA sequence reads TGTGCCAGCAGCGCGGGACCAAACACCGGGGAGCTGTTTTTT. Its coded protein is CASSAGPNTGELFF.